These 16 T cell receptor beta chains were sequenced from one sample in a study of technical replicates of blood from a handful of donors. Here immunoSEQ multiplex PCR was the method, and the copy in TCRdb shows in-frame clones only, minus some. Of 55,000 to 75,000 clones listed, 91% are singletons. The sample consisted of PBMCs. The receptors stem from a human donor in good health. Some clones in this sample may be carry-over from other donors' samples.

The CDR3 protein is CASSLEGGAGETQYF. As DNA, the CDR3 is TGTGCCAGCAGCTTGGAGGGGGGGGCTGGGGAGACCCAGTACTTC. This chain connects TRBV5-5 to TRBJ2-5; D is perhaps TRBD2 (7 bases). The CDR3 covers 15 residues. CDR1 is SGHKS and CDR2 is YYEKEE in the germline V gene (reference sequence). Trimming cost V 0 bases and J 5 bases, with 14 bases left between them.

The chain carries TRBV5-1 and TRBJ2-1, with D perhaps TRBD2 (6 bases). Trimming took 4 bases from V and 0 from J, leaving 8 bases between them. This CDR3 region has 14 residues. The germline V gene encodes CDR1 SGHRS and CDR2 YFSETQ. CDR3 sequence reads: CASSRESSYNEQFF. In DNA, the CDR3 is TGCGCCAGCAGCCGGGAGAGCTCCTACAATGAGCAGTTCTTC.

The rearrangement links TRBV14 to TRBJ1-2, with a weak D call TRBD1 (5 bases). From germline, CDR1 is SGHDN and CDR2 FVKESK. Trimming stripped 4 bases from V and 8 bases from J, with 17 bases between. The CDR3 covers 14 residues. The CDR3 sequence: CASSPTVLARGYTF. CDR3 nucleotides: TGTGCCAGCAGCCCGACAGTCCTCGCTCGGGGCTACACCTTC.

This clone has a single count. The V and J genes are TRBV6-5 and TRBJ2-5; tentatively, D is TRBD2 (5 bases). V dropped 5 bases and J dropped 3 bases, with 10 bases sitting between them. Germline V gene data show CDR1 as MNHEY and CDR2 as SVGAGI. The CDR3 is made up of 13 amino acids. CDR3 DNA sequence: TGTGCCAGCAGTCGGTACGGGGAAGAGACCCAGTACTTC. Residues: CASSRYGEETQYF.

The chain has TRBV7-2 and TRBJ1-1; D gene unclear. Germline values: CDR1 SGHTA, CDR2 FQGNSA. This CDR3 region has 13 residues. V lost 5 bases to trimming and J lost 5 bases, with 12 bases between them. The CDR3 nucleotides read TGTGCCAGCAGCCCAATTCACAAGACTGAAGCTTTCTTT. Its translation: CASSPIHKTEAFF. Full variable domain (rest looked up from reference TRBV7-2 and TRBJ1-1): GAGVSQSPSNKVTEKGKDVELRCDPISGHTALYWYRQSLGQGLEFLIYFQGNSAPDKSGLPSDRFSAERTGGSVSTLTIQRTQQEDSAVYLCASSPIHKTEAFFGQGTRLTVV.

V usage is TRBV18 and J usage is TRBJ2-7, with D perhaps matching TRBD2 (6 bases). Trimming removed 5 bases at V and 2 bases at J, with 13 bases between. Per germline, CDR1 KGHSH and CDR2 LQKENI. The CDR3 has 14 residues. CDR3 bases: TGTGCCAGCTCAGCAGCCGGGAGAACCTACGAGCAGTACTTC. Protein product: CASSAAGRTYEQYF. Supplemented by reference TRBV18 and TRBJ2-7, the full variable domain reads NAGVMQNPRHLVRRRGQEARLRCSPMKGHSHVYWYRQLPEEGLKFMVYLQKENIIDESGMPKERFSAEFPKEGPSILRIQQVVRGDSAAYFCASSAAGRTYEQYFGPGTRLTVT.

This chain connects TRBV7-2 to TRBJ1-5, with 7 nucleotides matching TRBD1. Germline assignment: CDR1 SGHTA and CDR2 FQGNSA. The V and J ends lost 7 bases and 4 bases, in that order; junction bases with no gene match: 1. CDR3 length equals 12 residues. This CDR3 is CASKQGNQPQHF. The CDR3 DNA is TGTGCCAGCAAACAGGGGAATCAGCCCCAGCATTTT. Full variable domain (rest looked up from reference TRBV7-2 and TRBJ1-5): GAGVSQSPSNKVTEKGKDVELRCDPISGHTALYWYRQSLGQGLEFLIYFQGNSAPDKSGLPSDRFSAERTGGSVSTLTIQRTQQEDSAVYLCASKQGNQPQHFGDGTRLSIL.

The rearrangement links TRBV5-1 to TRBJ2-5; the match to TRBD2 covers 15 bases. Unmatched junction bases numbered 6, after V lost 0 bases and J lost 0 bases. There are 19 residues in the CDR3. Germline V gene lookup returns CDR1 SGHRS and CDR2 YFSETQ. DNA of the CDR3: TGCGCCAGCAGCTTGGGGACTAGCGGGGGGGCCAAGAACCAAGAGACCCAGTACTTC. Its protein is CASSLGTSGGAKNQETQYF.

The chain recombines TRBV7-7 with TRBJ2-5; D is undetermined. The length of the CDR3 is 11 residues. Germline-derived CDR1 and CDR2 are SSHAT and FNYEAQ (reference sequence). Deletions cut 4 bases from V and 4 bases from J, with 4 bases between. This chain's CDR3 is CASSSGETQYF. The CDR3 bases are TGTGCCAGCAGCTCAGGAGAGACCCAGTACTTC.

The chain recombines TRBV4-3 with TRBJ2-7; the D gene is possibly TRBD1 (5 bases). There are 15 residues in the CDR3. Germline CDR1 and CDR2: LGHNA and YSLEER. The V gene lost 0 bases and the J gene lost 0 bases, with 9 bases spanning the gap. This CDR3 reads CASSQEGDSSYEQYF. In nucleotides, the CDR3 is TGCGCCAGCAGCCAAGAGGGCGACAGCTCCTACGAGCAGTACTTC.

This clone counts as medium-sized. One end of the junction fails to match germline, which may point to a read error. Within the sample, other DNA sequences also encode this same CDR3. V gene TRBV5-1 combines with J gene TRBJ1-6; D possibly corresponds to TRBD1 (5 bases). The CDR3 is 14 residues long. Germline lookup yields CDR1 SGHRS and CDR2 YFSETQ. Here the CDR3 reads CASSLAGGYSPLHF. CDR3 DNA: TGCGCCAGCAGTTTGGCCGGGGGTTATTCACCCCTCCACTTT.

The J gene is TRBJ2-5, the V gene TRBV7-7, with 12 nucleotides matching TRBD2. This CDR3 has 16 residues. With V trimmed by 5 bases and J by 5 bases, 9 bases remained unmatched. Germline values: CDR1 SSHAT, CDR2 FNYEAQ (reference sequence). CDR3 sequence reads: CASSPGLAGPGETQYF. The CDR3 coding sequence is TGTGCCAGCAGCCCAGGACTAGCGGGGCCGGGGGAGACCCAGTACTTC.

This sequence joins TRBV19 and TRBJ2-1, with TRBD2 identical over 12 bases. The CDR3 has 15 amino acids. The germline CDR1 and CDR2 sequences are LNHDA and SQIVND (reference sequence). V lost 1 base and J lost 7; bases outside the gene matches: 2. CDR3 nucleotides: TGTGCCAGTAGTATAGTCACTAGCGGGAGGAATGAGCAGTTCTTC. Amino acid sequence: CASSIVTSGRNEQFF.

This clone was observed a single time. This chain connects TRBV5-6 to TRBJ1-1; D ambiguous. The CDR3 contains 14 residues. Trimming removed 0 bases at V and 0 bases at J, with 6 bases between. Germline V CDR1 and CDR2: SGHDT, YYEEEE. This CDR3 reads CASSLAGMNTEAFF. The CDR3, as DNA: TGTGCCAGCAGCTTGGCGGGGATGAACACTGAAGCTTTCTTT.

The V gene is TRBV7-9, the J gene TRBJ1-5; D gene ambiguous. Germline V lookup: CDR1 SEHNR, CDR2 FQNEAQ (reference sequence). Trimming stripped 1 base from V and 7 bases from J, with 11 bases between. The CDR3 is made up of 14 amino acids. DNA for the CDR3: TGTGCCAGCAGCTTAGATTCCGGCGGGCAGCCCCAGCATTTT. Amino acid sequence: CASSLDSGGQPQHF.

This clone was counted only a few times. The chain joins TRBV5-1 to TRBJ1-5; TRBD1 aligns across 7 bases. Germline V gives CDR1 SGHRS, CDR2 YFSETQ. There are 15 residues in the CDR3. After removal of 0 bases from V and 7 bases from J, the junction contained 7 bases not matched to a gene. CDR3 sequence: CASSLGPGQLQPQHF. DNA of the CDR3: TGCGCCAGCAGCTTGGGGCCGGGACAGCTCCAGCCCCAGCATTTT.